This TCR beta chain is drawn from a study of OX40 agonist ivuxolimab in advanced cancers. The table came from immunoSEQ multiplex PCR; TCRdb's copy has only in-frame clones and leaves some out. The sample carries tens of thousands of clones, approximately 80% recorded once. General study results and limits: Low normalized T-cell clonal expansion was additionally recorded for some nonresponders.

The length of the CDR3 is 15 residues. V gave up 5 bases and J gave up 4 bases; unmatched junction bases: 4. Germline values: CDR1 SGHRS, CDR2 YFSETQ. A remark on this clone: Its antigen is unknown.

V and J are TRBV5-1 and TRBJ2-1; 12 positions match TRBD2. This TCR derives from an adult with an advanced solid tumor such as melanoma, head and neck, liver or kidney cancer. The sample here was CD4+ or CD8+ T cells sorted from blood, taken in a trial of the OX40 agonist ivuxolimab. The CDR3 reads CASSPGTSGYNEQFF. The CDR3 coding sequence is TGCGCCAGCAGTCCTGGGACTAGCGGGTACAATGAGCAGTTCTTC.